These T cell receptor beta chains were read from a single sample in a study of cytomegalovirus exposure and HLA in healthy donors. Sequencing used immunoSEQ multiplex PCR; TCRdb keeps in-frame clones, though not all of them. The sample yields approximately 140,000 clones, of which the top ten take up 1.5% to 2%. Specimen: PBMCs. The receptors come from a woman in her 50s in good health and CMV-seronegative. CDR3s include the opening cysteine and the closing phenylalanine or tryptophan. The order of the fields is J gene, V gene, D gene, CDR3 protein, CDR3 DNA. The D gene is left open where the match is weak.

TRBJ1-3,TRBV7-8,-,CASSSFRGSGNTIYF,TGTGCCAGCAGTTCCTTTCGGGGGTCTGGAAACACCATATATTTT
TRBJ2-7,TRBV9,-,CASSAQGTAVYEQYF,TGTGCCAGCAGCGCACAGGGAACGGCGGTTTACGAGCAGTACTTC
TRBJ1-2,TRBV30,-,CAWHPKVDRVNYGYTF,TGTGCCTGGCATCCGAAAGTCGACCGGGTTAACTATGGCTACACCTTC
TRBJ2-3,TRBV28,-,CASSLSHPGVKEYF,TGTGCCAGCAGTTTAAGCCATCCCGGGGTAAAGGAGTATTTT
TRBJ1-3,TRBV4-2,-,CASSQDSGGVGNTIYF,TGTGCCAGCAGCCAAGATTCCGGAGGGGTAGGAAACACCATATATTTT
TRBJ2-7,TRBV6-5,-,CASSYLRQDKGHEQYF,TGTGCCAGCAGTTACTTGAGACAGGACAAGGGCCACGAGCAGTACTTC
TRBJ1-4,TRBV11-2,TRBD1,CASSFDRVSEKLFF,TGTGCCAGCAGCTTTGACAGGGTGTCTGAAAAACTGTTTTTT
TRBJ2-1,TRBV5-1,-,CASNRDSSSYNEQFF,TGCGCCAGCAACCGGGACTCCAGCTCCTACAATGAGCAGTTCTTC
TRBJ1-2,TRBV5-5,-,CASSLRGGADYGYTF,TGTGCCAGCAGCTTGAGGGGGGGCGCGGACTATGGCTACACCTTC
TRBJ2-3,TRBV30,-,CACSQGPDTQYF,TGTGCCTGTTCACAGGGCCCAGATACGCAGTATTTT
TRBJ2-1,TRBV5-6,TRBD2,CASSLTRTSGGGDEQFF,TGTGCCAGCAGCTTGACTAGAACTAGCGGGGGGGGAGATGAGCAGTTCTTC
TRBJ1-1,TRBV29-1,-,CSGQLEGDTEAFF,TGCAGCGGCCAACTCGAAGGGGACACTGAAGCTTTCTTT
TRBJ1-2,TRBV7-8,-,CASSRGWQERYGYTF,TGTGCCAGCAGCCGGGGGTGGCAGGAGCGATATGGCTACACCTTC
TRBJ1-5,TRBV7-9,TRBD1,CASSLDRGLSNQPQHF,TGTGCCAGCAGCTTAGACAGGGGGCTGAGCAATCAGCCCCAGCATTTT
TRBJ2-3,TRBV2,-,CASRREADTQYF,TGTGCCAGCAGGAGGGAGGCGGATACGCAGTATTTT
TRBJ2-7,TRBV30,TRBD1,CAWTSGQGLVSEQYF,TGTGCCTGGACTTCGGGACAGGGATTGGTTTCCGAGCAGTACTTC
TRBJ2-5,TRBV5-4,-,CASSPGGAVGETQYF,TGTGCCAGCAGCCCTGGCGGGGCCGTTGGGGAGACCCAGTACTTC
TRBJ1-1,TRBV6-6,-,CASRLAGTEAFF,TGTGCCAGCAGACTCGCAGGGACTGAAGCTTTCTTT
TRBJ1-2,TRBV11-1,TRBD1,CASSLPGQAFYGYTF,TGTGCCAGCAGCTTACCCGGACAGGCTTTCTATGGCTACACCTTC
TRBJ1-5,TRBV25-1,-,CASSRRGTNQPQHF,TGTGCCAGCTCTAGACGGGGGACTAATCAGCCCCAGCATTTT
TRBJ2-2,TRBV2,TRBD2,CASSDVSGRAGNTGELFF,TGTGCCAGCAGTGACGTTAGCGGGAGGGCCGGAAACACCGGGGAGCTGTTTTTT
TRBJ1-1,TRBV9,-,CASSYPVGGNTEAFF,TGTGCCAGCAGTTATCCTGTGGGGGGGAACACTGAAGCTTTCTTT
TRBJ2-1,TRBV5-4,-,CASSLGDSYNEQFF,TGTGCCAGCAGCTTGGGCGACTCCTACAATGAGCAGTTCTTC
TRBJ2-1,TRBV7-3,-,CASSLRPRDEQFF,TGTGCCAGCAGCTTACGGCCTAGAGATGAGCAGTTCTTC
TRBJ1-5,TRBV5-6,TRBD1,CASSSTGIRQPQHF,TGTGCCAGCAGCTCGACAGGGATAAGGCAGCCCCAGCATTTT
TRBJ2-5,TRBV4-2,-,CASSQAGARETQYF,TGTGCCAGCAGCCAAGCGGGTGCCCGGGAGACCCAGTACTTC
TRBJ2-2,TRBV18,TRBD2,CASSPTSGGANTGELFF,TGTGCCAGCTCCCCAACTAGCGGGGGGGCCAACACCGGGGAGCTGTTTTTT